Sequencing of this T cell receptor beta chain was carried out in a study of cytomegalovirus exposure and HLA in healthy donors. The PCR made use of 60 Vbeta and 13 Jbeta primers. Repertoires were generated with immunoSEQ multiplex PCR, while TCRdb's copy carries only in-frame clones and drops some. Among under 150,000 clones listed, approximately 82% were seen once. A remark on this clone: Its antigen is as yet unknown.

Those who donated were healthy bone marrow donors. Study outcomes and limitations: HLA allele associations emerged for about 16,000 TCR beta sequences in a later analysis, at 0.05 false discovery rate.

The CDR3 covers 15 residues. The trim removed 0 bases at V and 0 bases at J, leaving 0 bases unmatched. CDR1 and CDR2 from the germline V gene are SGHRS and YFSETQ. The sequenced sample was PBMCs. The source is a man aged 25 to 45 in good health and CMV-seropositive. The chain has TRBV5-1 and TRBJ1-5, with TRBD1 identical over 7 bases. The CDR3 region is CASSLGDSSNQPQHF. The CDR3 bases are TGCGCCAGCAGCTTGGGGGACAGTAGCAATCAGCCCCAGCATTTT.